The 22 T cell receptor beta chains below all came from one sample that was sequenced in a study of response to subunit inactivated influenza vaccine. MiXCR, applied by TCRdb to the RT-PCR reads, yields one record per CDR3 protein. The sample shows some 570,000 distinct CDR3 sequences, 11% of them seen only once. These sequences were also reported in another study, on T cells expressing NK-cell markers. This second report adds: TCR beta cDNA was made by 5'RACE template switching with UMIs.

Sequencing was performed on PBMCs from blood, taken on the day of vaccination. The origin of the receptors is a man aged 50 to 59 who received an inactivated influenza vaccine.

The chain employs TRBV7-2 and TRBJ2-5, with 8 bases fitting TRBD1. After removal of 0 bases from V and 4 bases from J, the junction contained 4 bases not matched to a gene. Germline values: CDR1 SGHTA, CDR2 FQGNSA. The CDR3 is 15 amino acids. The CDR3 sequence is CASSLALGTGETQYF. The CDR3 DNA sequence: TGTGCCAGCAGCTTAGCGTTAGGGACAGGAGAGACCCAGTACTTC.

The table lists this clonotype with a few counts. The rearrangement uses TRBV6-1 and TRBJ1-1; 11 bases fit TRBD1. The CDR3 totals 17 residues. V shed 8 bases, J shed 2 bases, and the junction held 13 bases outside the gene matches. Germline-derived CDR1 and CDR2 are MNHNS and SASEGT. Here the CDR3 DNA reads TGTGCCAGCGGGGGAAGCGGACAGGGGGCAAAAAACACTGAAGCTTTCTTT. As protein: CASGGSGQGAKNTEAFF.

This chain joins TRBV12-3 or TRBV12-4 and TRBJ2-2; TRBD2 agrees at 10 bases. This CDR3 comprises 16 residues. Trimming cost V 7 bases and J 7 bases; bases outside gene matches: 12. CDR3 in amino acids: CASIPGLAGAGGELFF. As DNA, the CDR3 is TGTGCCAGCATTCCCGGTCTAGCGGGAGCGGGCGGGGAGCTGTTTTTT.

The genes are TRBV20-1 and TRBJ2-1; TRBD2 matches 11 bases. This CDR3 spans 13 amino acids. V lost 4 bases to trimming and J lost 16 bases; unmatched junction nucleotides: 12. The germline gives CDR1 DFQATT, CDR2 SNEGSKA (reference sequence). CDR3 in DNA: TGCAGTGCTAACCTCCAGACTAGCGGGAAATATTTCTTC. It is translated as CSANLQTSGKYFF.

The rearrangement joins TRBV18 to TRBJ2-1, with 14 bases identical to TRBD2. This CDR3 region has 14 residues. V gave up 3 bases and J gave up 12 bases; unmatched junction bases: 4. The V gene's germline CDR1 is KGHSH and CDR2 LQKENI. CDR3 loop: CASSPGLAGAGQFF. DNA for the CDR3: TGTGCCAGCTCACCGGGACTAGCGGGAGCGGGGCAGTTCTTC.

The rearrangement joins TRBV10-3 to TRBJ2-1, with TRBD2 identical over 12 bases. This CDR3 comprises 17 residues. V lost 4 bases to trimming and J lost 4 bases; unmatched junction nucleotides: 8. Germline CDR1 is ENHRY and CDR2 is SYGVKD. The CDR3 protein is CAISVRGLAGNYNEQFF. CDR3 nucleotides: TGTGCCATCAGTGTCAGGGGACTAGCGGGCAATTACAATGAGCAGTTCTTC.

The rearrangement links TRBV15 to TRBJ1-5, with TRBD1 matching over 7 bases. V shed 7 bases and J 6 bases; nucleotides not matched to a gene: 6. Looked up from germline, CDR1 is LNHNV and CDR2 is YYDKDF (reference sequence). CDR3 length equals 13 residues. This CDR3 is CATITDRAQPQHF. CDR3 in DNA: TGTGCCACCATCACTGACAGGGCTCAGCCCCAGCATTTT.

This clonotype occurred a few times. The J gene is TRBJ2-3, the V gene TRBV7-9; D call uncertain. The CDR3 has 13 residues. The germline V gene has CDR1 SEHNR and CDR2 FQNEAQ (reference sequence). V was shortened by 2 bases and J by 5 bases, with 8 bases between the two germline ends. The CDR3 nucleotides read TGTGCCAGCAGCTTACAAGGGAAAGATACGCAGTATTTT. Translated: CASSLQGKDTQYF.

The chain employs TRBV12-3 or TRBV12-4 and TRBJ1-4; 7 nucleotides line up with TRBD1. Unmatched junction bases numbered 4, after V lost 1 base and J lost 2 bases. The CDR3 totals 16 residues. The CDR3 protein is CASSLGTGLTNEKLFF. The CDR3 DNA reads as TGTGCCAGCAGTTTAGGGACAGGACTGACTAATGAAAAACTGTTTTTT.

The chain is built from TRBV29-1 and TRBJ2-1; D uncertain. Germline lookup yields CDR1 SQVTM and CDR2 ANQGSEA. This CDR3 is 12 amino acids long. Trimming left V 5 bases short and J 6 bases short, with 11 bases between. CDR3 nucleotides: TGCAGCGTTAAAGGCTCTATCAATGAGCAGTTCTTC. Protein sequence: CSVKGSINEQFF.

The table lists this clonotype with a few counts. This chain connects TRBV10-3 to TRBJ2-2, with TRBD1 identical over 9 bases. The length of the CDR3 is 15 residues. Trimming took 4 bases from V and 5 from J; bases not matched to a gene: 5. The germline gives CDR1 ENHRY, CDR2 SYGVKD. The CDR3 sequence: CAISVRDRVTGELFF. The CDR3 coding sequence is TGTGCCATCAGTGTCCGGGACAGGGTAACCGGGGAGCTGTTTTTT.

This clonotype was counted a few times. This chain connects TRBV6-1 to TRBJ2-7; 7 positions agree with TRBD1. Germline loops: CDR1 MNHNS, CDR2 SASEGT. The CDR3 loop spans 15 amino acids. V dropped 6 bases and J dropped 3; count of bases not matched to a gene: 11. The CDR3 sequence: CASRAGTEPLYEQYF. Written as DNA, the CDR3 is TGTGCCAGCAGAGCTGGGACAGAACCTCTCTACGAGCAGTACTTC.

This clonotype was seen a handful of times. This chain links TRBV6-2 or TRBV6-3 with TRBJ2-2; 7 nucleotides match TRBD1. Losses at the gene ends were 8 bases for V and 6 bases for J; bases not matched to a gene: 12. CDR1 is MNHEY and CDR2 is SVGEGT in the germline V gene. The CDR3 runs to 15 residues. The CDR3 sequence is CASSIEGAVAGELFF. As DNA, the CDR3 is TGTGCCAGCTCCATTGAGGGGGCGGTCGCCGGGGAGCTGTTTTTT.

This clonotype has only a few counts. This chain connects TRBV15 to TRBJ2-3; TRBD2 aligns across 11 bases. CDR1 LNHNV and CDR2 YYDKDF come from the germline V gene (reference sequence). The CDR3 totals 17 residues. Trimming at V came to 5 bases and at J to 6 bases, leaving 13 bases not matched to a gene. CDR3 DNA sequence: TGTGCCACCAGCGGCGGACTAGCGGGCCTGGCGGTGGATACGCAGTATTTT. Translation: CATSGGLAGLAVDTQYF.

In its sample, this clonotype was seen a few times. The chain is built from TRBV20-1 and TRBJ2-1; perhaps D is TRBD1 or TRBD2 (6 bases each). Trimming cost V 0 bases and J 3 bases, with 15 bases left between them. The CDR3 extends over 16 amino acids. Germline-derived CDR1 and CDR2 are DFQATT and SNEGSKA (reference sequence). The CDR3, as DNA: TGCAGTGCTAGAGACGAAGGGGGGCGCCTCTACAATGAGCAGTTCTTC. Translated, it gives CSARDEGGRLYNEQFF.

V usage is TRBV28 and J usage is TRBJ2-3; the match to TRBD2 covers 7 bases. Germline lookup yields CDR1 MDHEN and CDR2 SYDVKM. Losses at the gene ends were 2 bases for V and 2 bases for J; bases not matched to a gene: 7. The CDR3 totals 16 residues. In nucleotides, the CDR3 is TGTGCCAGCAGTTTAGGTCTCCTAGCGGACACAGATACGCAGTATTTT. Translated, it gives CASSLGLLADTDTQYF.

This clonotype has a count of ten or more. The chain links TRBV5-6 to TRBJ2-7; D unresolved. V was clipped by 0 bases and J by 3 bases, with 7 bases between them. The germline V gene has CDR1 SGHDT and CDR2 YYEEEE. There are 13 residues in the CDR3. The CDR3 nucleotides are TGTGCCAGCAGCTTGGGGCAGCTCTACGAGCAGTACTTC. This encodes CASSLGQLYEQYF.

This clonotype occurred a few times. The chain has TRBV12-3 or TRBV12-4 and TRBJ2-3, with no clear D. The germline V and J ends were trimmed by 6 bases and 2 bases, with 15 bases remaining between them. This CDR3 contains 15 residues. The CDR3, as DNA: TGTGCCAGCAGCAGCTCGGACCGTTCCACAGATACGCAGTATTTT. This sequence encodes CASSSSDRSTDTQYF.

The chain employs TRBV29-1 and TRBJ1-2; 7 nucleotides align to TRBD1. Germline CDR1 and CDR2: SQVTM and ANQGSEA. With 6 bases clipped from V and 0 bases from J, the junction kept 4 bases outside the gene matches. The CDR3 has 13 residues. This CDR3 reads CSVMGTANYGYTF. The DNA of the CDR3 is TGCAGCGTGATGGGGACAGCTAACTATGGCTACACCTTC.

The chain links TRBV12-3 or TRBV12-4 to TRBJ1-5; 9 bases map to TRBD1. This CDR3 is 15 amino acids long. After removal of 7 bases from V and 3 bases from J, the junction contained 7 bases not matched to a gene. The CDR3 region is CASTRTGAFNQPQHF. The CDR3 DNA is TGTGCCAGCACCCGGACAGGGGCCTTCAATCAGCCCCAGCATTTT.

This clonotype appeared a few times. The rearrangement uses TRBV12-3 or TRBV12-4 and TRBJ1-1, with 7 bases identical to TRBD1. The ends lost 6 bases at V and 1 base at J; junction bases unmatched: 5. The CDR3 length is 14 residues. CDR3 sequence reads: CASRYGDRNTEAFF. For the CDR3, the DNA is TGTGCCAGCAGGTATGGGGACAGGAACACTGAAGCTTTCTTT.

This clonotype was picked up many times. The CDR3 protein is CASSQDGTGSYEQYF. Here the CDR3 DNA reads TGTGCCAGCAGCCAAGATGGTACAGGGTCCTACGAGCAGTACTTC. This sequence joins TRBV4-2 and TRBJ2-7, with D possibly TRBD1 on 6 matching bases. The CDR3 covers 15 residues. The germline CDR1 and CDR2 sequences are LGHNA and YNFKEQ. Between the trimmed V and J ends, which lost 0 bases and 1 base, there was a span of 10 bases.